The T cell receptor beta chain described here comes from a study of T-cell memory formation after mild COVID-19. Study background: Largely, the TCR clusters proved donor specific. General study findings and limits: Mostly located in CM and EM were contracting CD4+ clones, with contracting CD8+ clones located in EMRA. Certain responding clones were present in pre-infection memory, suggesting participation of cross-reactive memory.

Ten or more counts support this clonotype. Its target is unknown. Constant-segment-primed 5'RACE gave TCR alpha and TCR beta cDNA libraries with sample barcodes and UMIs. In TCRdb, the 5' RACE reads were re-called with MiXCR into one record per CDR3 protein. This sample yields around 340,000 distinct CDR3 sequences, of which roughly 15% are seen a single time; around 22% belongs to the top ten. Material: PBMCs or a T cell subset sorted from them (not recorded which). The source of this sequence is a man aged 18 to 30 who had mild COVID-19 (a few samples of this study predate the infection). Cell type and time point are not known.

CDR3 nucleotides: TGTGCCAGCAGCCGTCTGGGACAGGGGAAGAACACCATATATTTT. Translating it yields CASSRLGQGKNTIYF. V is TRBV6-6 and J is TRBJ1-3, with 10 bases lining up with TRBD1. This CDR3 is 15 amino acids long. The germline CDR1 and CDR2 sequences are MNHNY and SVGAGI (reference sequence). Unmatched junction bases numbered 9, after V lost 6 bases and J lost 7 bases.